Sequencing of this TCR beta chain was carried out in a study of CD8 T cells in ankylosing spondylitis. This clonotype was detected a few times. The antigen is undetermined. Overall study results and limits: For ankylosing spondylitis blood, a TCR beta motif of 7 or 8 highly homologous variants appeared characteristic.

Looked up from germline, CDR1 is SQVTM and CDR2 is ANQGSEA. V gave up 0 bases and J gave up 0 bases, with 9 bases separating them. The CDR3 length is 15 residues. TCRdb reprocessed the 5' RACE reads via MiXCR and lists one record per CDR3 protein. This sample carries approximately 25,000 distinct CDR3 sequences, about a sixth of them seen once, and the ten largest clones take 28%. This clonotype originated in a male donor with ankylosing spondylitis or in good health (not recorded which). The specimen was blood. The chain joins TRBV29-1 to TRBJ2-4; D possibly corresponds to TRBD2 (5 bases). The CDR3 DNA is TGCAGCGTTGAAGATCAACTAGTAGCCAAAAACATTCAGTACTTC. As protein: CSVEDQLVAKNIQYF.